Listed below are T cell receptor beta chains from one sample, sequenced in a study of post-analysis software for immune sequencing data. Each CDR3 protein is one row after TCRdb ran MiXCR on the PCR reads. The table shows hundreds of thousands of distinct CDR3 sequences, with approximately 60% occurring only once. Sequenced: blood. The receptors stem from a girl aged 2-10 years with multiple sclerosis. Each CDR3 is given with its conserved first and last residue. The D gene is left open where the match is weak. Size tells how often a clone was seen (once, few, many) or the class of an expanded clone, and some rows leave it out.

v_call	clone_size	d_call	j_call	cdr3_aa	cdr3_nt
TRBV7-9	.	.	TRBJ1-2	CASSPPGTAHNGYTF	TGTGCCAGCAGCCCCCCCGGGACGGCGCACAATGGCTACACCTTC
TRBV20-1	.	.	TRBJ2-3	CSARDPGRSTDTQYF	TGCAGTGCTAGAGATCCAGGGAGGAGCACAGATACGCAGTATTTT
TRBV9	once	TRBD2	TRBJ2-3	CASRSPGLAGVDTQYF	TGTGCCAGCAGATCACCGGGACTAGCGGGAGTAGATACGCAGTATTTT
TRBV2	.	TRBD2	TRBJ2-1	CASSPPGLAGAEGEQFF	TGTGCCAGCAGCCCCCCGGGACTAGCGGGAGCTGAGGGTGAGCAGTTCTTC
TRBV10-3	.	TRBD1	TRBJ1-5	CAISEWGQGRQPQHF	TGTGCCATCAGTGAATGGGGACAGGGTAGACAGCCCCAGCATTTT
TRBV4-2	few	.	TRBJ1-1	CASSQDGQLNTEAFF	TGTGCCAGCAGCCAAGATGGGCAGCTGAACACTGAAGCTTTCTTT
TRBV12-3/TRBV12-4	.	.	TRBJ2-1	CASSRGSPSEQFF	TGTGCCAGCAGCCGGGGGAGTCCGAGTGAGCAGTTCTTC
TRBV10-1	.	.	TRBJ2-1	CASSLGRRGEQFF	TGCGCCAGCAGTCTCGGTAGGCGGGGTGAGCAGTTCTTC
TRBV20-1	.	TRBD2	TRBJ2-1	CSARLRLAGVYEQFF	TGCAGTGCTAGACTCCGACTAGCGGGAGTCTATGAGCAGTTCTTC
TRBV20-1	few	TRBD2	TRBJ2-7	CSAPGLAGGYSYEQYF	TGCAGTGCTCCGGGACTAGCGGGAGGTTACTCCTACGAGCAGTACTTC
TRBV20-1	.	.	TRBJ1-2	CSARAGELYGYTF	TGCAGTGCTAGGGCAGGGGAACTCTATGGCTACACCTTC
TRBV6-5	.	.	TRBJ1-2	CASSYREDYGYTF	TGTGCCAGCAGTTACAGGGAGGACTATGGCTACACCTTC
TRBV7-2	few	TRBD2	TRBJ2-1	CASSKRESPYNEQFF	TGTGCCAGCAGCAAGCGGGAGAGCCCCTACAATGAGCAGTTCTTC
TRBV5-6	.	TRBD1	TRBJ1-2	CASSLAFQYRGDYGYTF	TGTGCCAGCAGCTTGGCCTTCCAGTACAGGGGGGACTATGGCTACACCTTC
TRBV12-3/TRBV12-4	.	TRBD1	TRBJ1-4	CASRPQGSKLFF	TGTGCCAGCAGACCACAGGGGTCGAAACTGTTTTTT
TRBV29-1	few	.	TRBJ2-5	CSVDAREETQYF	TGCAGCGTTGATGCGCGGGAAGAGACCCAGTACTTC
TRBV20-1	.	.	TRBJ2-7	CSATSSSYEQYF	TGCAGTGCTACTTCCAGCTCCTACGAGCAGTACTTC
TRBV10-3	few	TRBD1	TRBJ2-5	CAISRGQRQETQYF	TGTGCCATCAGCCGGGGACAGAGACAAGAGACCCAGTACTTC
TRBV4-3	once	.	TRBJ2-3	CASSHHKKKVIFGTDTQYF	TGCGCCAGCAGCCATCACAAGAAGAAAGTCATCTTTGGCACAGATACGCAGTATTTT
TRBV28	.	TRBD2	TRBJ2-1	CASSSLAGGPWKQFF	TGTGCCAGCAGTTCCCTAGCGGGAGGGCCTTGGAAGCAGTTCTTC
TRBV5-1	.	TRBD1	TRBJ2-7	CASSFYTGGSSYEQYF	TGCGCCAGCAGCTTCTACACAGGGGGCTCCTCCTACGAGCAGTACTTC
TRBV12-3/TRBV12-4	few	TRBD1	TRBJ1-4	CTSSPWTGGHEKLFF	TGTACCAGCAGCCCTTGGACAGGGGGGCATGAAAAACTGTTTTTT
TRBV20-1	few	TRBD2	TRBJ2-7	CSARDRGLAVSFHEQYF	TGCAGTGCTAGAGACCGGGGACTAGCGGTTTCTTTTCACGAGCAGTACTTC
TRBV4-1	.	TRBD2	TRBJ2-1	CASSQEDGTRGDYNEQFF	TGCGCCAGCAGCCAGGAAGATGGTACTCGGGGGGACTACAATGAGCAGTTCTTC
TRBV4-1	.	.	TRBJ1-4	CASSQALQDGNEKLFF	TGCGCCAGCAGCCAGGCCCTTCAGGATGGGAATGAAAAACTGTTTTTT
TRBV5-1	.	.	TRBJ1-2	CASSLNLDNRYGYTF	TGCGCCAGCAGCTTGAATTTGGACAACCGCTATGGCTACACCTTC
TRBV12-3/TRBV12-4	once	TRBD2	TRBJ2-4	CASSLELAGGGDIQYF	TGTGCCAGCAGTCTCGAACTAGCGGGAGGGGGGGACATTCAGTACTTC
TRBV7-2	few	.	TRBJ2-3	CASSSRQVTDTQYF	TGTGCCAGCAGCTCACGACAGGTCACAGATACGCAGTATTTT
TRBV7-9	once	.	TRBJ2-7	CASSPPRTAAYEQYF	TGTGCCAGCAGCCCACCGCGGACGGCAGCCTACGAGCAGTACTTC
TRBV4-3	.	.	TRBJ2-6	CASSPLGQGSAGANVLTF	TGCGCCAGCAGCCCCCTCGGGCAGGGTTCGGCTGGGGCCAACGTCCTGACTTTC
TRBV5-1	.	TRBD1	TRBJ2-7	CASSWGTGGNEQYF	TGCGCCAGCAGCTGGGGGACAGGGGGCAACGAGCAGTACTTC
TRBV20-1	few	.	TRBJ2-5	CSARGAWGIQETQYF	TGCAGTGCGAGAGGGGCGTGGGGAATCCAAGAGACCCAGTACTTC
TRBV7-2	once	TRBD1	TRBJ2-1	CASSFNPGTGTYNEQFF	TGTGCCAGCAGCTTTAACCCCGGGACAGGGACCTACAATGAGCAGTTCTTC
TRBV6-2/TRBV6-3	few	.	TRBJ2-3	CASRRGRGDTQYF	TGTGCCAGCAGGCGGGGGCGAGGAGATACGCAGTATTTT
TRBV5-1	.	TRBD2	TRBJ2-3	CASSLGTSGRAPDTQYF	TGCGCCAGCAGCTTGGGGACTAGCGGGAGGGCCCCGGATACGCAGTATTTT
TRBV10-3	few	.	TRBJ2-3	CAISTPGSDTQYF	TGTGCCATCTCTACTCCGGGGTCAGATACGCAGTATTTT
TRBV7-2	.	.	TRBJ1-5	CASREGGTLYSNQPQHF	TGTGCCAGCAGGGAGGGGGGGACCCTCTATAGCAATCAGCCCCAGCATTTT
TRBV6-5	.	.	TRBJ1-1	CASSYSTLNTEAFF	TGTGCCAGCAGTTACTCGACCCTGAACACTGAAGCTTTCTTT
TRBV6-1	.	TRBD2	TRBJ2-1	CASSESNWGGNEQFF	TGTGCCAGCAGTGAAAGTAATTGGGGAGGGAATGAGCAGTTCTTC
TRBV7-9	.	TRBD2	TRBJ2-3	CASSSLAGTATDTQYF	TGTGCCAGCAGCTCGTTAGCGGGAACGGCCACAGATACGCAGTATTTT
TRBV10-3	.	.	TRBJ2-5	CAISERTRETQYF	TGTGCCATCAGTGAGAGGACACGGGAGACCCAGTACTTC
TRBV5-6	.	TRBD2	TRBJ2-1	CASSFESGGLAYNEQFF	TGTGCCAGCAGCTTCGAATCGGGGGGACTAGCCTACAATGAGCAGTTCTTC
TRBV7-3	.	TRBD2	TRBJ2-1	CASSLIAGGPNEQFF	TGTGCCAGCAGCTTAATTGCGGGAGGGCCCAATGAGCAGTTCTTC
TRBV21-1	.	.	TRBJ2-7	CASIRQGLSYEQYF	TGTGCCAGCATACGACAGGGCCTTTCCTACGAGCAGTACTTC
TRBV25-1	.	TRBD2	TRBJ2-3	CASSEYGASGREDTQYF	TGTGCCAGCAGTGAATACGGGGCTAGCGGGAGAGAAGATACGCAGTATTTT
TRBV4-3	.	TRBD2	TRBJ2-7	CASSQAWRGDYEQYF	TGCGCCAGCAGCCAAGCCTGGCGGGGGGACTACGAGCAGTACTTC
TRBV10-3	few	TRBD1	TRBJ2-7	CAIGADRPSYEQYF	TGTGCCATCGGTGCGGACAGGCCGTCCTACGAGCAGTACTTC
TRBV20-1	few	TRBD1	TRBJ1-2	CSATGTGALYGYTF	TGCAGTGCTACCGGGACAGGGGCCCTCTATGGCTACACCTTC
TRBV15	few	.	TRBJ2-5	CATSPSRFPLETQYF	TGTGCCACCAGCCCCTCGAGGTTTCCCTTAGAGACCCAGTACTTC
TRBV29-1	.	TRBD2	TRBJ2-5	CSVRTSGRQETQYF	TGCAGCGTAAGGACTAGCGGTCGTCAAGAGACCCAGTACTTC
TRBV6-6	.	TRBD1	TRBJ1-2	CASSYAGQGNYGYTF	TGTGCCAGCAGTTACGCCGGACAGGGAAACTATGGCTACACCTTC
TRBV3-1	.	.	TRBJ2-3	CASSRRTGRGPSTDTQYF	TGTGCCAGCAGCCGCAGGACTGGGCGGGGCCCTAGCACAGATACGCAGTATTTT
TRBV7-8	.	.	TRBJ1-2	CASSLGVARGPYGYTF	TGTGCCAGCAGCTTAGGGGTGGCACGCGGTCCGTATGGCTACACCTTC
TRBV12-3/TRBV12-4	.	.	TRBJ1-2	CASSLGRGRGYTF	TGTGCCAGCAGTTTAGGGAGGGGCCGTGGCTACACCTTC
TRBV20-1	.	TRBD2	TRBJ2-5	CSARARAGGKQETQYF	TGCAGTGCTAGAGCGAGGGCGGGGGGTAAACAAGAGACCCAGTACTTC
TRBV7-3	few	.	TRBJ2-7	CASSLWAGNYEQYF	TGTGCCAGCAGCTTATGGGCTGGGAACTACGAGCAGTACTTC
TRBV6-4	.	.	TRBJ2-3	CASRHTSSSDTQYF	TGTGCCAGCAGACACACTTCTAGCTCAGATACGCAGTATTTT